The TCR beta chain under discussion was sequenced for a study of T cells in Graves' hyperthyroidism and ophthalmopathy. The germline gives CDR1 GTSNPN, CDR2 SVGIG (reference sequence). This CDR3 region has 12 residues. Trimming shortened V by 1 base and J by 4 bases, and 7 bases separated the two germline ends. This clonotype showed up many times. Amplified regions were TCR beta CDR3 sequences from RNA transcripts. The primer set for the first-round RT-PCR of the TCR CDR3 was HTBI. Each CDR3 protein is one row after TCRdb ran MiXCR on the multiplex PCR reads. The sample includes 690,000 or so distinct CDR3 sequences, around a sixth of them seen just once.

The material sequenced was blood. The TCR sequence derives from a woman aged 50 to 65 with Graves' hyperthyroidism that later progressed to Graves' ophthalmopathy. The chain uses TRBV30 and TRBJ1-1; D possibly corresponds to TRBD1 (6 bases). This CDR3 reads CAWSEGGTEAFF. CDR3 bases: TGTGCCTGGAGTGAAGGGGGCACTGAAGCTTTCTTT.